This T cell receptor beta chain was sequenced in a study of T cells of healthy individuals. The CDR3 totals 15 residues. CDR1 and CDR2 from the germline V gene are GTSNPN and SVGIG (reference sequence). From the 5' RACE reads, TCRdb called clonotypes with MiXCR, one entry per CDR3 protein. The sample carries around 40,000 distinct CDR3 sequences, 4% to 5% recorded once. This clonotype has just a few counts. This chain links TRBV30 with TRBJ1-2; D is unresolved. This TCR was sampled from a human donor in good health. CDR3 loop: CAMEEEGAPNYGYTF. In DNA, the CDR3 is TGTGCTATGGAGGAGGAGGGTGCCCCTAACTATGGCTACACCTTC.